The 30 T cell receptor beta chains below were found in one sample sequenced in a study of post-analysis software for immune sequencing data. General study points: Patients used a handful of TRBV segments, including TRBV5-6, TRBV5-1 and TRBV20-1, more often than controls.

The library was made from cDNA and included unique molecular identifiers. TCRdb itself ran the PCR reads through MiXCR, one entry per CDR3 protein. This repertoire shows some 370,000 distinct CDR3 sequences, around a third found once; its top ten account for roughly 13%. The antigens for these receptors are not known. The sequenced material came from blood. The receptors were sampled from a girl between 10 and 17 years old with multiple sclerosis.

A few counts support this clonotype. The chain links TRBV11-2 to TRBJ2-1; possibly TRBD1 or TRBD2 for D (5 bases each). CDR1 SGHAT and CDR2 FQNNGV come from the germline V gene. Trimming removed 7 bases from V and 9 bases from J, with 19 bases in between. The CDR3 is 14 residues long. CDR3 amino acids: CASTSRGRVGEQFF. The CDR3, as DNA: TGTGCCAGCACCTCGAGGGGTAGGGTTGGTGAGCAGTTCTTC.

The chain joins TRBV20-1 to TRBJ1-6; TRBD1 agrees at 8 bases. CDR1 is DFQATT and CDR2 is SNEGSKA in the germline V gene (reference sequence). The CDR3 runs 14 residues. The CDR3 region has the DNA TGCAGCCTCTACCCCGGGACAGGTGGTTCACCCCTCCACTTT. Its translation: CSLYPGTGGSPLHF.

This clonotype came up a few times. The rearrangement joins TRBV20-1 to TRBJ2-3; D remains ambiguous. This CDR3 spans 8 amino acids. Looked up from germline, CDR1 is DFQATT and CDR2 is SNEGSKA (reference sequence). The CDR3 coding sequence is TGCAGGTGGGATACGCAGTATTTT. As protein: CRWDTQYF.

This clonotype showed up just a few times. V is TRBV5-5 and J is TRBJ1-6, with D hard to call. Trimming stripped 2 bases from V and 7 bases from J, with 7 bases between. Germline-derived CDR1 and CDR2 are SGHKS and YYEKEE (reference sequence). The length of the CDR3 is 13 residues. The DNA of the CDR3 is TGTGCCAGCAGCTTTCTCGAGAATTCACCCCTCCACTTT. Its translation is CASSFLENSPLHF.

This sequence joins TRBV29-1 and TRBJ2-3; maybe TRBD1 (7 bases). Germline V lookup: CDR1 SQVTM, CDR2 ANQGSEA. The CDR3 has 15 amino acids. Trimming pared 0 bases from V and 4 bases from J, leaving 14 bases between. The CDR3 DNA is TGCAGCGTTGAAGATCAGGGGGGATGGTCAGATACGCAGTATTTT. Translating gives CSVEDQGGWSDTQYF.

The chain recombines TRBV27 with TRBJ2-7; TRBD2 is a possible D gene (5 bases). Trimming removed 3 bases from V and 1 base from J, with 13 bases in between. Germline CDR1 reads MNHEY; CDR2 reads SMNVEV (reference sequence). This CDR3 has 15 amino acids. CDR3 region: CASSFMLSGSYEQYF. DNA for the CDR3: TGTGCCAGCAGTTTCATGCTCTCGGGGTCCTACGAGCAGTACTTC.

Points on this clonotype: The junction differs from germline at one of its ends, possibly a read error. The chain joins TRBV11-2 to TRBJ2-1; 12 bases are shared with TRBD2. Germline V gives CDR1 SGHAT, CDR2 FQNNGV. This CDR3 region has 17 residues. CDR3 sequence (DNA): TGTGCCAGCAGCTTAGGCACTAGCGGGGGGATCTACGATGAGCAGTTCTTC. This sequence encodes CASSLGTSGGIYDEQFF.

The rearrangement links TRBV12-3 or TRBV12-4 to TRBJ2-5; 8 bases align to TRBD2. Losses at the gene ends were 5 bases for V and 11 bases for J; bases not matched to a gene: 16. The CDR3 totals 15 residues. The CDR3 DNA follows: TGTGCCAGCAGTCCCACGGGACTAGTGGAGAATGAGCAGTACTTC. Translation: CASSPTGLVENEQYF.

This clonotype was recorded only once. The chain uses TRBV20-1 and TRBJ2-4; D is possibly TRBD2 (6 bases). With the DNA end fitting TRBJ2-7 better, the J assignment may be wrong. This CDR3 has 14 residues. Germline-derived CDR1 and CDR2 are DFQATT and SNEGSKA (reference sequence). The CDR3 spells CSALRWDSSYEQYF. In DNA form, the CDR3 reads TGCAGTGCCCTCCGCTGGGACTCTTCCTACGAGCAGTACTTC.

V is TRBV7-2 and J is TRBJ2-5, with D possibly matching TRBD2 (6 bases). Trimming removed 6 bases at V and 0 bases at J, with 8 bases between. Germline V gene sequence: CDR1 SGHTA, CDR2 FQGNSA. This CDR3 spans 13 amino acids. The CDR3 here is CASRGTYQETQYF. CDR3 coding DNA: TGTGCCAGCAGAGGGACTTACCAAGAGACCCAGTACTTC. The entire variable domain, with the rest obtained from reference TRBV7-2 and TRBJ2-5, is as follows: GAGVSQSPSNKVTEKGKDVELRCDPISGHTALYWYRQSLGQGLEFLIYFQGNSAPDKSGLPSDRFSAERTGGSVSTLTIQRTQQEDSAVYLCASRGTYQETQYFGPGTRLLVL.

The chain couples TRBV2 to TRBJ1-1; TRBD1 matches 9 bases. The CDR3 has 14 amino acids. V was clipped by 6 bases and J by 5 bases; unmatched bases: 7. Germline V lookup: CDR1 SNHLY, CDR2 FYNNEI. The DNA of the CDR3 is TGTGCCAGCAGAAGGACAGGGGAAGTGACTGAAGCTTTCTTT. Translating it yields CASRRTGEVTEAFF.

The chain uses TRBV6-5 and TRBJ2-2; D unresolved. Per germline, CDR1 MNHEY and CDR2 SVGAGI. V lost 5 bases, J lost 5 bases, and 9 bases lay in between. The CDR3 covers 13 residues. CDR3 in amino acids: CASSLEFTGELFF. The DNA for the CDR3 is TGTGCCAGCAGTCTAGAATTTACCGGGGAGCTGTTTTTT.

The chain employs TRBV4-3 and TRBJ2-1; TRBD2 might be the D (7 bases). From germline, CDR1 is LGHNA and CDR2 YSLEER. Trimming cost V 0 bases and J 8 bases, with 14 bases left between them. This CDR3 comprises 15 residues. The CDR3 DNA reads as TGCGCCAGCAGCCAAGAAGGGGGGGGATTAGATGAGCAGTTCTTC. Translated: CASSQEGGGLDEQFF.

Details on this clonotype: The junction shows a germline mismatch at one end, possibly a read error. The chain couples TRBV4-2 to TRBJ2-1; 7 bases fit TRBD2. The CDR3 contains 16 residues. The V gene's germline CDR1 is LGHNA and CDR2 YNFKEQ. CDR3 region: CASGQDIAGAYNEQFF. CDR3 bases: TGTGCCAGCGGCCAAGATATCGCGGGGGCCTACAATGAGCAGTTCTTC.

This clonotype was found a few times. CDR3 coding DNA: TGCGCCAGCAGCCTATCGGACAGTCGGGACTATGGCTACACCTTC. This encodes CASSLSDSRDYGYTF. V usage is TRBV4-1 and J usage is TRBJ1-2, with a tentative D call TRBD1 (6 bases). Trimming left V 4 bases short and J 3 bases short, with 15 bases between. Germline loops: CDR1 MGHRA, CDR2 YSYEKL. The CDR3 runs 15 residues.

This sequence joins TRBV3-1 and TRBJ2-3; TRBD2 matches at 10 bases. Per the germline V gene, CDR1 is LGHDT and CDR2 is YNNKEL (reference sequence). The CDR3 is 17 residues long. V lost 3 bases and J lost 2; bases outside the gene matches: 8. The CDR3 protein is CASSHAGTSAYTDTQYF. The CDR3 bases are TGTGCCAGCAGCCATGCCGGGACTAGCGCATACACAGATACGCAGTATTTT.

This clonotype has a handful of counts. The CDR3 region is CASSLVPGLAGGSDEQFF. The CDR3, as DNA: TGTGCCAGCAGCTTAGTCCCCGGACTAGCGGGGGGCTCGGATGAGCAGTTCTTC. The V and J genes are TRBV7-3 and TRBJ2-1; 14 bases line up with TRBD2. J gave up 8 bases and V 2 bases, and 11 bases lay outside the gene matches. The CDR3 extends over 18 amino acids. Germline assignment: CDR1 SGHTA and CDR2 FQGTGA.

Here the CDR3 DNA reads TGTGCCAGCAGCTCCCTAGGGCTGGATGCCAAAAACATTCAGTACTTC. This sequence encodes CASSSLGLDAKNIQYF. J is TRBJ2-4 and V is TRBV12-3 or TRBV12-4; D gene ambiguous. V lost 6 bases to trimming and J lost 1 base, with 16 bases between them. The CDR3 consists of 16 residues.

The V call is TRBV28, the J call TRBJ2-7, with unresolved D. The end of the DNA fits TRBJ2-5 better, so the J call may be wrong. The CDR3 extends over 11 amino acids. Looked up from germline, CDR1 is MDHEN and CDR2 is SYDVKM. CDR3 nucleotides: TGTGCCACTCATAGTGCGGAGACCCAGTACTTC. This encodes CATHSAETQYF.

The genes are TRBV7-2 and TRBJ2-1, with 7 bases lining up with TRBD2. Germline loops: CDR1 SGHTA, CDR2 FQGNSA. V gave up 0 bases and J gave up 5 bases; unmatched junction bases: 7. The CDR3 is 16 residues long. The CDR3 DNA sequence: TGTGCCAGCAGCTTAGCGGGGCAGGGAGGGAACAATGAGCAGTTCTTC. It is translated as CASSLAGQGGNNEQFF. Full variable domain (rest looked up from reference TRBV7-2 and TRBJ2-1): GAGVSQSPSNKVTEKGKDVELRCDPISGHTALYWYRQSLGQGLEFLIYFQGNSAPDKSGLPSDRFSAERTGGSVSTLTIQRTQQEDSAVYLCASSLAGQGGNNEQFFGPGTRLTVL.

The chain employs TRBV10-3 and TRBJ1-5; D gene ambiguous. Germline assignment: CDR1 ENHRY and CDR2 SYGVKD. The CDR3 has 12 residues. V dropped 5 bases and J dropped 11 bases, with 13 bases sitting between them. The CDR3 bases are TGTGCCATCAGTCAGGTGGGGAGGTCCCAGCATTTT. This encodes CAISQVGRSQHF.

This clonotype was seen a few times. The CDR3: CASRNLARGTDTQYF. The CDR3 DNA reads as TGTGCCAGCAGGAACCTAGCGAGGGGCACAGATACGCAGTATTTT. The chain carries TRBV6-1 and TRBJ2-3, with a possible D match to TRBD2 (6 bases). The CDR3 covers 15 residues. The germline V gene encodes CDR1 MNHNS and CDR2 SASEGT. With 6 bases removed from V and 1 base from J, the gap between germline ends came to 14 bases.

The chain carries TRBV29-1 and TRBJ2-3, with D perhaps matching TRBD1 (5 bases). Per the germline V gene, CDR1 is SQVTM and CDR2 is ANQGSEA. The CDR3 is 13 amino acids. Trimming cost V 5 bases and J 3 bases, with 12 bases left between them. The CDR3 is CSVKKQGTDTQYF. The CDR3 coding sequence is TGCAGCGTTAAAAAGCAGGGTACAGATACGCAGTATTTT.

The chain uses TRBV20-1 and TRBJ1-6; maybe TRBD1 (6 bases). The CDR3 contains 12 residues. V dropped 5 bases and J dropped 10 bases, with 12 bases sitting between them. Germline V CDR1 and CDR2: DFQATT, SNEGSKA (reference sequence). The CDR3 is CSAGGAESPLHF. The CDR3 DNA reads as TGCAGTGCTGGGGGCGCCGAATCACCCCTCCACTTT.

The table lists this clonotype with a few counts. The chain has TRBV12-3 or TRBV12-4 and TRBJ2-5; D call uncertain. The CDR3 covers 12 residues. Trimming pared 3 bases from V and 5 bases from J, leaving 7 bases between. CDR3 sequence (DNA): TGTGCCAGCAGTTTTAGGGTGGAGACCCAGTACTTC. Protein: CASSFRVETQYF.

V and J are TRBV7-6 and TRBJ2-1, with a tentative D call TRBD2 (6 bases). Germline V gene lookup returns CDR1 SGHVS and CDR2 FNYEAQ. The CDR3 covers 12 residues. V shed 5 bases and J shed 8 bases, with 10 bases lying between them. The CDR3 region is CASSPGTYEQFF. The CDR3, as DNA: TGTGCCAGCAGCCCTGGGACTTATGAGCAGTTCTTC.

This chain uses TRBV5-6 with TRBJ2-1, with 7 bases fitting TRBD2. V trimming: 4 bases; J trimming: 4 bases; junction bases outside the gene matches: 11. Germline assignment: CDR1 SGHDT and CDR2 YYEEEE. The CDR3 runs to 16 residues. The CDR3 reads CASSLEVGRPYNEQFF. The CDR3 DNA reads TGTGCCAGCAGCCTGGAGGTCGGGAGGCCTTACAATGAGCAGTTCTTC.

The chain employs TRBV7-9 and TRBJ2-3; D is possibly TRBD1 (6 bases). Trimming pared 5 bases from V and 13 bases from J, leaving 19 bases between. This CDR3 comprises 13 residues. Germline CDR1 SEHNR, CDR2 FQNEAQ (reference sequence). The CDR3 sequence is CASSLDWTESEYF. The CDR3 bases are TGTGCCAGCAGCCTAGACTGGACAGAAAGTGAGTATTTT.

This clonotype was recorded many times. The chain has TRBV3-1 and TRBJ1-2; 10 nucleotides agree with TRBD1. The CDR3 contains 15 residues. V trimming: 6 bases; J trimming: 2 bases; junction bases outside the gene matches: 6. Germline-derived CDR1 and CDR2 are LGHDT and YNNKEL (reference sequence). The CDR3 bases are TGTGCCAGCAGTCCGGGACAGGGGTTCAACTATGGCTACACCTTC. This codes for CASSPGQGFNYGYTF.

J is TRBJ2-5 and V is TRBV20-1; 11 bases fit TRBD2. J lost 3 bases, V lost 0 bases, and 3 bases had no gene match. The CDR3 loop spans 15 amino acids. From germline, CDR1 is DFQATT and CDR2 SNEGSKA (reference sequence). CDR3 sequence reads: CSARELLAGEETQYF. As DNA, the CDR3 is TGCAGTGCTAGAGAGTTACTAGCGGGGGAAGAGACCCAGTACTTC.